These T cell receptor beta chains were read from a single sample in a study of shared clonotypes between healthy human individuals. TCRdb's copy holds only in-frame clones and misses some; the assay was immunoSEQ multiplex PCR. The repertoire holds 650,000 to 800,000 clones, with about two thirds as singletons. Sequencing was done on a sample of memory CD4+ T cells sorted from blood. Receptors were obtained from a woman aged 25 to 39 in good health. Each CDR3 is given with its conserved first and last residue. Each record gives: V gene, D gene, J gene, clone size, CDR3 DNA, CDR3 protein. D genes are given only for firm matches. Not every row has a clone size; where given, it reads once, few, many or a size class.

V: TRBV6-5; D: TRBD1; J: TRBJ2-1; size: -; DNA: TGTGCCAGCAGTTACTCGACAGGGGTAGAGCAGTTCTTC; CDR3: CASSYSTGVEQFF
V: TRBV6-1; D: TRBD1; J: TRBJ2-7; size: -; DNA: TGTGCCAGCAGTGGGGGACAGCTCGCGGAGCAGTACTTC; CDR3: CASSGGQLAEQYF
V: TRBV28; D: TRBD2; J: TRBJ2-7; size: -; DNA: TGTGCCAGCAGTTTACGGGGCGGGAGGCGGTACGAGCAGTACTTC; CDR3: CASSLRGGRRYEQYF
V: TRBV11-2; D: TRBD1; J: TRBJ1-4; size: -; DNA: TGTGCCAGCAGGGAGGGACAGGGAAATGAAAAACTGTTTTTT; CDR3: CASREGQGNEKLFF
V: TRBV19; D: TRBD1; J: TRBJ2-6; size: -; DNA: TGTGCCAGTAACAGGGACAGGGCCAGCTCTGGGGCCAACGTCCTGACTTTC; CDR3: CASNRDRASSGANVLTF
V: TRBV18; D: TRBD2; J: TRBJ2-2; size: few; DNA: TGTGCCAGCTCGCCTTTAGCGGGAGGCGACTCCGGGGAGCTGTTTTTT; CDR3: CASSPLAGGDSGELFF
V: TRBV28; D: -; J: TRBJ1-4; size: once; DNA: TGTGCCAGCCTAAGTGGCTCCAGGGGTAATGAAAAACTGTTTTTT; CDR3: CASLSGSRGNEKLFF
V: TRBV18; D: -; J: TRBJ1-2; size: -; DNA: TGTGCCAGCTCACAAGGACAGTCTCATGGCTACACCTTC; CDR3: CASSQGQSHGYTF
V: TRBV28; D: TRBD1; J: TRBJ2-1; size: -; DNA: TGTGCCAGCACCCCTGGGGACAGGGTGGACAATGAGCAGTTCTTC; CDR3: CASTPGDRVDNEQFF
V: TRBV20-1; D: -; J: TRBJ1-2; size: once; DNA: TGCAGTTGCTTGGCTAACTATGGCTACACCTTC; CDR3: CSCLANYGYTF
V: TRBV7-6; D: -; J: TRBJ1-1; size: -; DNA: TGTGCCAGCAGCTTAGAAGGGTTCGCTGAAGCTTTCTTT; CDR3: CASSLEGFAEAFF
V: TRBV5-4; D: -; J: TRBJ1-4; size: -; DNA: TGTGCCAGCAGCTCTTTCGACGGGGGAAAACTGTTTTTT; CDR3: CASSSFDGGKLFF
V: TRBV29-1; D: -; J: TRBJ2-7; size: once; DNA: TGCAGCGTTGCGGGCACCCTGGGGCAGTACTTC; CDR3: CSVAGTLGQYF
V: TRBV19; D: -; J: TRBJ2-6; size: few; DNA: TGTGCCAGTGGCTCGGGGTACGGGGCCAACGTCCTGACTTTC; CDR3: CASGSGYGANVLTF
V: TRBV18; D: -; J: TRBJ2-5; size: -; DNA: TGTGCCAGCTCACCACCATCCCTCCAAGAGACCCAGTACTTC; CDR3: CASSPPSLQETQYF
V: TRBV6-1; D: -; J: TRBJ1-2; size: -; DNA: TGTGCCAGCAGTTTTTTACGGGGTGGCTACACCTTC; CDR3: CASSFLRGGYTF
V: TRBV7-8; D: -; J: TRBJ1-4; size: -; DNA: TGTGCCAGCAGCCCACTCAGGGACCGCAAGGAAAAACTGTTTTTT; CDR3: CASSPLRDRKEKLFF
V: TRBV5-1; D: TRBD2; J: TRBJ2-1; size: -; DNA: TGCGCCAGCAGCCCATCTAGCGGGGGATACAATGAGCAGTTCTTC; CDR3: CASSPSSGGYNEQFF
V: TRBV18; D: -; J: TRBJ2-2; size: -; DNA: TGTGCCAGCTCACCGGAGTTCAACACCGGGGAGCTGTTTTTT; CDR3: CASSPEFNTGELFF
V: TRBV7-9; D: -; J: TRBJ1-3; size: -; DNA: TGTGCCAGCAGCCCCCAACTCACCATATATTTT; CDR3: CASSPQLTIYF
V: TRBV5-6; D: -; J: TRBJ1-3; size: -; DNA: TGTGCCAGCAGTAATTTAGCAAACACCATATATTTT; CDR3: CASSNLANTIYF
V: TRBV11-2; D: -; J: TRBJ2-3; size: -; DNA: TGTGCCAGCAGCTTGGATGGCGGGTTCACAGATACGCAGTATTTT; CDR3: CASSLDGGFTDTQYF
V: TRBV5-1; D: -; J: TRBJ1-1; size: -; DNA: TGCGCCAGCAGCTTGGCCCTTTCCGGTGGGACTGAAGCTTTCTTT; CDR3: CASSLALSGGTEAFF
V: TRBV13; D: -; J: TRBJ1-1; size: -; DNA: TGTGCCAGCAGCTTGAGAGGCAACACTGAAGCTTTCTTT; CDR3: CASSLRGNTEAFF
V: TRBV18; D: -; J: TRBJ2-3; size: once; DNA: TGTGCCAGCTCACCTTCTTATGACACAGATACGCAGTATTTT; CDR3: CASSPSYDTDTQYF
V: TRBV11-2; D: TRBD1; J: TRBJ2-7; size: few; DNA: TGTGCCAGCAGCCCACGACAGGGCTCCTACGAGCAGTACTTC; CDR3: CASSPRQGSYEQYF
V: TRBV18; D: -; J: TRBJ1-4; size: -; DNA: TGTGCCAGCTCACGGGATTCAACTAATGAAAAACTGTTTTTT; CDR3: CASSRDSTNEKLFF
V: TRBV7-2; D: -; J: TRBJ2-7; size: -; DNA: TGTGCCAGCAGCTTAGAGGCTAGGAGCGAGCAGTACTTC; CDR3: CASSLEARSEQYF
V: TRBV6-1; D: TRBD2; J: TRBJ2-7; size: -; DNA: TGTGCCAGCAGTGACACTCGTGGTAGCGGGAGTGGGTACGAGCAGTACTTC; CDR3: CASSDTRGSGSGYEQYF
V: TRBV11-2; D: TRBD1; J: TRBJ2-2; size: few; DNA: TGTGCCAGCAGCTTACGACAGGGGAGCGTGGAGCTGTTTTTT; CDR3: CASSLRQGSVELFF
V: TRBV5-1; D: -; J: TRBJ2-5; size: -; DNA: TGCGCCAGCAGCTTGGGGCAACCCAGGGAGACCCAGTACTTC; CDR3: CASSLGQPRETQYF
V: TRBV7-8; D: -; J: TRBJ2-5; size: -; DNA: TGTGCCAGCAGCTGGGGCCTAGGGGAGACCCAGTACTTC; CDR3: CASSWGLGETQYF
V: TRBV28; D: TRBD1; J: TRBJ1-2; size: once; DNA: TGTGCCACGAGGACAGGGGGAGCTAACTATGGCTACACCTTC; CDR3: CATRTGGANYGYTF
V: TRBV6-1; D: -; J: TRBJ2-7; size: -; DNA: TGTGCCAGCAGCACAGGGACCGCTGGGCAGTACTTC; CDR3: CASSTGTAGQYF
V: TRBV6-5; D: -; J: TRBJ2-7; size: -; DNA: TGTGCCAGCAGTTACATCTGGGGGGACCGATCCTACGAGCAGTACTTC; CDR3: CASSYIWGDRSYEQYF
V: TRBV14; D: -; J: TRBJ2-3; size: -; DNA: TGTGCCAGCAGCCAAGATAGAACCAACCACGCCAATACGCAGTATTTT; CDR3: CASSQDRTNHANTQYF
V: TRBV5-1; D: TRBD1; J: TRBJ1-3; size: -; DNA: TGCGCCAGCCAAACAGGGGCCTCTGGAAACACCATATATTTT; CDR3: CASQTGASGNTIYF
V: TRBV5-1; D: TRBD1; J: TRBJ2-7; size: -; DNA: TGCGCCAGCAGGAAACCGGGACAGGGGCCCTACGAGCAGTACTTC; CDR3: CASRKPGQGPYEQYF
V: TRBV7-2; D: TRBD1; J: TRBJ2-1; size: -; DNA: TGTGCCAGCAGCTTTGACAGGGCGGGTGAGCAGTTCTTC; CDR3: CASSFDRAGEQFF
V: TRBV7-2; D: TRBD1; J: TRBJ2-7; size: once; DNA: TGTGCCAGCAGCTCGGACCGGGACAGGGCCTTCGAGCAGTACTTC; CDR3: CASSSDRDRAFEQYF
V: TRBV19; D: -; J: TRBJ2-5; size: -; DNA: TGTGCCAGTAGTCAGACCGTCCGAGAGACCCAGTACTTC; CDR3: CASSQTVRETQYF
V: TRBV2; D: TRBD1; J: TRBJ2-1; size: -; DNA: TGTGCCAGCAGTCCGGACAGGGGCGATGAGCAGTTCTTC; CDR3: CASSPDRGDEQFF
V: TRBV27; D: -; J: TRBJ2-1; size: -; DNA: TGTGCCAGCAGTTTCGGGAATAAACACAATGAGCAGTTCTTC; CDR3: CASSFGNKHNEQFF